In this sample, the clone carrying this T cell receptor beta chain turned up many times. The CDR3 runs to 13 residues. The V and J ends lost 6 bases and 6 bases, in that order; junction bases with no gene match: 3. CDR1 and CDR2 from the germline V gene are MDHEN and SYDVKM. Described time point: before trial treatment. TRAV- and TRBV-specific primers were used for first-strand cDNA, which covered alpha and beta chains. Amplification of TCRs used a constant-region primer and V-primer adapter for roughly 20 PCR cycles. MiXCR, run by TCRdb on the reads, gives a single entry per CDR3 protein. Counted here are tens of thousands of distinct CDR3 sequences, about 20% occurring once; the ten biggest clones make up 5% to 7%. This specimen belongs to a study of low-dose radiotherapy and immunotherapy resistance in tumors. Study-wide context: It was 1 Gy per fraction every two weeks that Cohort 2 received, adding up to 13 Gy over 26 weeks.

The sequencing used PBMCs, collected before treatment. The chain uses TRBV28 and TRBJ2-1; 9 positions match TRBD1. The clonotype comes from a male donor with prostate cancer. CDR3 amino acids: CASRWTGANEQFF. The CDR3 DNA sequence: TGTGCCAGCAGGTGGACAGGGGCCAATGAGCAGTTCTTC.